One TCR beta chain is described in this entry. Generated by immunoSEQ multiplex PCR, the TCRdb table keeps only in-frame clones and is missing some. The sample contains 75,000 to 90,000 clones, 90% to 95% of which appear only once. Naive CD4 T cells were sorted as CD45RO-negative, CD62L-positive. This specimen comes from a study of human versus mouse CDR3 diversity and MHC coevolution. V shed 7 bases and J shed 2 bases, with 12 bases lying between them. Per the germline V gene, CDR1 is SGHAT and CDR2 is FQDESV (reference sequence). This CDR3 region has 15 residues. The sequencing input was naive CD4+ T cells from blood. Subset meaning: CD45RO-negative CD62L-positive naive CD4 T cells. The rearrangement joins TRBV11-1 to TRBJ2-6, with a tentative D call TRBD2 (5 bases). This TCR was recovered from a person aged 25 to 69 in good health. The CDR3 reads CASTLTGTGANVLTF. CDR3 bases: TGTGCCAGCACCCTGACGGGAACTGGGGCCAACGTCCTGACTTTC.